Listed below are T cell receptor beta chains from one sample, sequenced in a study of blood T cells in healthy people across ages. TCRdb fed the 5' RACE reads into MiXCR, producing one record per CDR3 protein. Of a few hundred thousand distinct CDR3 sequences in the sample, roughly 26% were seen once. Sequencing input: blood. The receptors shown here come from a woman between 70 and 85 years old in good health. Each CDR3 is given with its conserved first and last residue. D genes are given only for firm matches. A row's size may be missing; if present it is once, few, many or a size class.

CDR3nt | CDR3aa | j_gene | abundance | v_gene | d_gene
TGTGCCAGCAGTGGGAACTCAGTGGGGGCTTTGGCTGAAGCTTTCTTT | CASSGNSVGALAEAFF | TRBJ1-1 | few | TRBV2 | -
TGTGCCAGCAGCTTAGCCGGGACAGGGGGCTACAATGAGCAGTTCTTC | CASSLAGTGGYNEQFF | TRBJ2-1 | few | TRBV7-2 | TRBD1
TGTGCCAGCAGCCAAGAGCCGACGGTGACCCCCCTCTACGAGCAGTACTTC | CASSQEPTVTPLYEQYF | TRBJ2-7 | once | TRBV3-1 | -
TGCGCCAGCAGCCAAGAAACAGGGAATCAGCCCCAGCATTTT | CASSQETGNQPQHF | TRBJ1-5 | few | TRBV4-1 | -
TGTGCCAGCACGCGTCAGGCCCCGAATACGCAGTATTTT | CASTRQAPNTQYF | TRBJ2-3 | - | TRBV28 | -
TGTGCCAGCAGTGACACTCGGGGTCGGAACACCGGGGAGCTGTTTTTT | CASSDTRGRNTGELFF | TRBJ2-2 | many | TRBV25-1 | -
TGTGCCGGCAGCTTAGGGACAGGGTCTAATGAAAAACTGTTTTTT | CAGSLGTGSNEKLFF | TRBJ1-4 | few | TRBV7-6 | TRBD1
TGCGCCAGCAGCTTAGTGTTGCAAAGCGAAAAACTGTTTTTT | CASSLVLQSEKLFF | TRBJ1-4 | - | TRBV5-1 | -
TGTGCCATCAGTGAAGGAGGGACTAGCGGGGAGACCCAGTACTTC | CAISEGGTSGETQYF | TRBJ2-5 | - | TRBV10-3 | TRBD2
TGCAGTGCTAAGGAGACAGGGGCAGAGTACTATGGCTACACCTTC | CSAKETGAEYYGYTF | TRBJ1-2 | once | TRBV20-1 | TRBD1
TGTGCCAGCAGCTCCGGCGGCGGTAATTCACCCCTCCACTTT | CASSSGGGNSPLHF | TRBJ1-6 | many | TRBV7-9 | -
TGTGCCAGCAGCGTAGTAGCGGACCCCTACGAGCAGTACTTC | CASSVVADPYEQYF | TRBJ2-7 | - | TRBV9 | -
TGTGCCAGCTCACCAGATGGGACCCAGTACTTC | CASSPDGTQYF | TRBJ2-5 | few | TRBV18 | -
TGCAGCTTCACAACGGGACAAAGGGTTAACTATGGCTACACCTTC | CSFTTGQRVNYGYTF | TRBJ1-2 | - | TRBV29-1 | -
TGTGCCATCAGTGATTACACAGGGGGTGTCTCCGAGCAGTACTTC | CAISDYTGGVSEQYF | TRBJ2-7 | - | TRBV10-3 | TRBD1
TGTGCCGGCAGCTCTGACCCCACGGGATTTGCCTATGGCTACACCTTC | CAGSSDPTGFAYGYTF | TRBJ1-2 | - | TRBV27 | -
TGTGCCAGCAGCCGGGAGGGCCAGGGCGGGGAGCTGTTTTTT | CASSREGQGGELFF | TRBJ2-2 | few | TRBV2 | TRBD2
TGTGCCAGCAGCTCCGCGGCCGGGAGCTCTCATGAGCAGTTCTTC | CASSSAAGSSHEQFF | TRBJ2-1 | few | TRBV7-9 | -
TGTGCCAGCAGCCTTTTGTGGCCCTCTGGGGCCAACGTCCTGACTTTC | CASSLLWPSGANVLTF | TRBJ2-6 | few | TRBV6-2/TRBV6-3 | -
TGTGCCAGCAGTGCACGTGGGGAATCACCTCCCCAGCATTTT | CASSARGESPPQHF | TRBJ1-5 | - | TRBV28 | -